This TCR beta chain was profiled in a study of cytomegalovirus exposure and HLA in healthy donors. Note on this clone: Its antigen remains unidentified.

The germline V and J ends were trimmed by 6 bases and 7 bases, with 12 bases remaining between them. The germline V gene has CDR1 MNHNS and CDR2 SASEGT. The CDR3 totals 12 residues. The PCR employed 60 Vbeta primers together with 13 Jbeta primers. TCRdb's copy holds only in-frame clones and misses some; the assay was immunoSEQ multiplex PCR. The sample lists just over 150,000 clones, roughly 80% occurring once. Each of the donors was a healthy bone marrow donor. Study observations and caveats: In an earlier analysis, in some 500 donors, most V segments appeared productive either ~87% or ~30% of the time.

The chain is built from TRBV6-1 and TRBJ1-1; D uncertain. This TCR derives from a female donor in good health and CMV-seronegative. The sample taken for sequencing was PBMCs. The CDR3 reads CASRESRIEAFF. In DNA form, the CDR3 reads TGTGCCAGCAGAGAAAGCAGGATTGAAGCTTTCTTT.